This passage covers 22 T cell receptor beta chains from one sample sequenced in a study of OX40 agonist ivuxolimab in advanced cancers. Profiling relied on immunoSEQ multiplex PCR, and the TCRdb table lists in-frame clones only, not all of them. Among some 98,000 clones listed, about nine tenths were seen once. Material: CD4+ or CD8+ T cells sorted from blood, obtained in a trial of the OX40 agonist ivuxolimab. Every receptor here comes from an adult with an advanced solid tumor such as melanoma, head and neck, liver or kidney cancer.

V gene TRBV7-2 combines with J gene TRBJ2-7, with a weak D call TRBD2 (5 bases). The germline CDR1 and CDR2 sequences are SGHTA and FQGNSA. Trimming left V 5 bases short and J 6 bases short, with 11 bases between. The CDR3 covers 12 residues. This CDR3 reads CASSRGGGEQYF. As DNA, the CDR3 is TGTGCCAGCAGCCGAGGTGGAGGCGAGCAGTACTTC.

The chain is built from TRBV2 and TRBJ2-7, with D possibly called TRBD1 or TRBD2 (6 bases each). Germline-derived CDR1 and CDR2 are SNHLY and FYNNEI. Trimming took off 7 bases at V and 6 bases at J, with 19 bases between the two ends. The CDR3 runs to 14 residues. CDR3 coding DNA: TGTGCCAGCAATCCCCGGACGGGGGCAGGCGAGCAGTACTTC. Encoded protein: CASNPRTGAGEQYF. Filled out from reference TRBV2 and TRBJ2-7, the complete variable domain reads EPEVTQTPSHQVTQMGQEVILRCVPISNHLYFYWYRQILGQKVEFLVSFYNNEISEKSEIFDDQFSVERPDGSNFTLKIRSTKLEDSAMYFCASNPRTGAGEQYFGPGTRLTVT.

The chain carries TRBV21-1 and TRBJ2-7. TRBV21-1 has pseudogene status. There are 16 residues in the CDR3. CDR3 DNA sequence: TGTGCCAGCAGCAAAGGAGGGACGAGGGGCTCCTACGAGCAGTACTTC. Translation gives CASSKGGTRGSYEQYF.

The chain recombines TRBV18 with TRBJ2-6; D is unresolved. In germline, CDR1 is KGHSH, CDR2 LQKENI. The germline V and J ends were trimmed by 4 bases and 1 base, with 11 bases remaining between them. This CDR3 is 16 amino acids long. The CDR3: CASSLSPGSGANVLTF. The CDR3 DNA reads TGTGCCAGCTCACTCAGCCCCGGGTCTGGGGCCAACGTCCTGACTTTC.

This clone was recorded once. The CDR3 DNA reads TGTGCCAGCCGACGGCAGGGCGGGTTGGCCCAGTACTTC. Protein: CASRRQGGLAQYF. The rearrangement links TRBV14 to TRBJ2-5, with D perhaps being TRBD1 or TRBD2 (5 bases each). V was trimmed by 8 bases and J by 9 bases, leaving 19 bases between them. The CDR3 covers 13 residues. Germline CDR1 SGHDN, CDR2 FVKESK.

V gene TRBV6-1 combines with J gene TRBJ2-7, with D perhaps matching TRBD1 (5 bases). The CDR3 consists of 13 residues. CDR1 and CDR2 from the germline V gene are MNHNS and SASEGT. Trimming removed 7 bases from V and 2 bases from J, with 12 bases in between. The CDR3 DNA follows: TGTGCCAGCAAACACAGGTTAACCTACGAGCAGTACTTC. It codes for CASKHRLTYEQYF.

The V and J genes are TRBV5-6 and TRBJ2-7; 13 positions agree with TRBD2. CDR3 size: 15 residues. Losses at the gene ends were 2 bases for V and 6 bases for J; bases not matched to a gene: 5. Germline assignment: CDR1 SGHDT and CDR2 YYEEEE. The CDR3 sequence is CASSLLAGGRTEQYF. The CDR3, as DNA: TGTGCCAGCAGCTTACTAGCGGGGGGGCGGACCGAGCAGTACTTC.

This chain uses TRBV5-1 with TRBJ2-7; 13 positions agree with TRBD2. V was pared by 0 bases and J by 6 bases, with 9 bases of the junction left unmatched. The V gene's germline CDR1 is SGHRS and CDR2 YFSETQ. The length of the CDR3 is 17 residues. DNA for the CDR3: TGCGCCAGCAGCTTGGACACTAGCGGGGGGGCCTGGGCCGAGCAGTACTTC. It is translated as CASSLDTSGGAWAEQYF. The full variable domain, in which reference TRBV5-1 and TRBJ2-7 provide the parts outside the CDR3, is KAGVTQTPRYLIKTRGQQVTLSCSPISGHRSVSWYQQTPGQGLQFLFEYFSETQRNKGNFPGRFSGRQFSNSRSEMNVSTLELGDSALYLCASSLDTSGGAWAEQYFGPGTRLTVT.

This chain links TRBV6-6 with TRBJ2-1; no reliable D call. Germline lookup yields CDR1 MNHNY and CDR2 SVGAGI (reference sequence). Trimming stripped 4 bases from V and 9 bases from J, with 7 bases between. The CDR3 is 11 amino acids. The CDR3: CASSSGIEQFF. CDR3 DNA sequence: TGTGCCAGCAGTTCTGGGATTGAGCAGTTCTTC.

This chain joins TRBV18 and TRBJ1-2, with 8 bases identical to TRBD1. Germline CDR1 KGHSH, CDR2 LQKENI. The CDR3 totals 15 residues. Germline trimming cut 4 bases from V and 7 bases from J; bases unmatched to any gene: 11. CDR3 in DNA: TGTGCCAGCTCACTAGGACAGGGTATTACGAGTGGCTACACCTTC. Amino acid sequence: CASSLGQGITSGYTF.

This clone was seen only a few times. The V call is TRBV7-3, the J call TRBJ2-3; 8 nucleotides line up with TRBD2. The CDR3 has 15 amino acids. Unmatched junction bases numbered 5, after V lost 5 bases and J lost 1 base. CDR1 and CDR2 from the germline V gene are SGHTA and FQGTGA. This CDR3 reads CASSPGGPGTDTQYF. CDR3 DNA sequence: TGTGCCAGCAGCCCGGGGGGGCCAGGCACAGATACGCAGTATTTT. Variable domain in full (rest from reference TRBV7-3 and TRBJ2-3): GAGVSQTPSNKVTEKGKYVELRCDPISGHTALYWYRQSLGQGPEFLIYFQGTGAADDSGLPNDRFFAVRPEGSVSTLKIQRTERGDSAVYLCASSPGGPGTDTQYFGPGTRLTVL.

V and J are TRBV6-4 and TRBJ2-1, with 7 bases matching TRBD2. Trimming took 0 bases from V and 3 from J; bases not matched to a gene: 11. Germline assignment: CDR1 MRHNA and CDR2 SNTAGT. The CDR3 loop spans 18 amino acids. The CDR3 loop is CASSDSAGPLPFYNEQFF. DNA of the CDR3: TGTGCCAGCAGTGACTCAGCGGGGCCCCTCCCCTTCTACAATGAGCAGTTCTTC.

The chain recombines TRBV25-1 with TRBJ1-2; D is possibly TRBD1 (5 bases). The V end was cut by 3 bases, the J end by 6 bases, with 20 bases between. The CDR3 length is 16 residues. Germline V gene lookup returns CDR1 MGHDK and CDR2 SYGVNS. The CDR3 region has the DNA TGTGCCAGCAGTGATAGTAGGTCAGGTCAGGGTGATGGCTACACCTTC. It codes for CASSDSRSGQGDGYTF.

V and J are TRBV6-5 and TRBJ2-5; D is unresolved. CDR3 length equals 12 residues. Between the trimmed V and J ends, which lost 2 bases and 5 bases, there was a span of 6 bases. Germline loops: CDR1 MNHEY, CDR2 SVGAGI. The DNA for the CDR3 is TGTGCCAGCAGTTACGCCTTCGAGACCCAGTACTTC. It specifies CASSYAFETQYF.

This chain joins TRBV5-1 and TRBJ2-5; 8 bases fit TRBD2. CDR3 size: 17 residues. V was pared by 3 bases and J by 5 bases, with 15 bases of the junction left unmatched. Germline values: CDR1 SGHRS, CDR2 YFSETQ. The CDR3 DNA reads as TGCGCCAGCAGCTCCGGCACTAGCGGTACAACGTCGGAGACCCAGTACTTC. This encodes CASSSGTSGTTSETQYF.

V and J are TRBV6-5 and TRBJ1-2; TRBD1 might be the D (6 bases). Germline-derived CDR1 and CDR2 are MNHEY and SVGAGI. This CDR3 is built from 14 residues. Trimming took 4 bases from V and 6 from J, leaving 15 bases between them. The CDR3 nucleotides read TGTGCCAGCAGTTCACACCAGGGGTCCGATGGCTACACCTTC. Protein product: CASSSHQGSDGYTF.

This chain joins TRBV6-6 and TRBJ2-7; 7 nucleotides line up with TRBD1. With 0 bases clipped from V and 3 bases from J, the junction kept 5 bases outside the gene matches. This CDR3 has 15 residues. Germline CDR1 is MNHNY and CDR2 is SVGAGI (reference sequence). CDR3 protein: CASSYSSTGYYEQYF. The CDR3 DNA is TGTGCCAGCAGTTACTCCTCGACAGGGTACTACGAGCAGTACTTC.

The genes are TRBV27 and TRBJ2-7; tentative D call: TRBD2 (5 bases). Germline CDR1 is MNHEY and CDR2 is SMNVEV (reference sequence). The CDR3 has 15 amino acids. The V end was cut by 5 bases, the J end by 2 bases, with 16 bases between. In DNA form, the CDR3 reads TGTGCCAGCAGTCCCCGGGAAGTCCGAACCTACGAGCAGTACTTC. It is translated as CASSPREVRTYEQYF.

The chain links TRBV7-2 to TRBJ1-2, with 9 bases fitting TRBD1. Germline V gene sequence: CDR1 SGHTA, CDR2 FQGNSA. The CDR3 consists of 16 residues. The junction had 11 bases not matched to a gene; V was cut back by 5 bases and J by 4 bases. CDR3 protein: CASSPNLGQGGYGYTF. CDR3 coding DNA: TGTGCCAGCAGCCCAAACCTGGGACAGGGTGGCTATGGCTACACCTTC.

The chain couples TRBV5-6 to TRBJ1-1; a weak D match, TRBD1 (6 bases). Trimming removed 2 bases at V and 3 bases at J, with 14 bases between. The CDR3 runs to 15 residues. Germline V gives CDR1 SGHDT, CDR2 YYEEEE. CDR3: CASSLQGKGDTEAFF. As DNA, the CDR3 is TGTGCCAGCAGCTTACAGGGTAAGGGGGACACTGAAGCTTTCTTT. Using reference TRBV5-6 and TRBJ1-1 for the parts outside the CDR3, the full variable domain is DAGVTQSPTHLIKTRGQQVTLRCSPKSGHDTVSWYQQALGQGPQFIFQYYEEEERQRGNFPDRFSGHQFPNYSSELNVNALLLGDSALYLCASSLQGKGDTEAFFGQGTRLTVV.

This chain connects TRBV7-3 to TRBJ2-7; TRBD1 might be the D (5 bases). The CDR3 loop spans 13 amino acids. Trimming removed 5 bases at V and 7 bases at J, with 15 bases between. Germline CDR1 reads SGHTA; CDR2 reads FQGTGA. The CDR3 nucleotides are TGTGCCAGCAGCCCCAGGGCAGTGGGTGAGCAGTACTTC. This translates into CASSPRAVGEQYF.

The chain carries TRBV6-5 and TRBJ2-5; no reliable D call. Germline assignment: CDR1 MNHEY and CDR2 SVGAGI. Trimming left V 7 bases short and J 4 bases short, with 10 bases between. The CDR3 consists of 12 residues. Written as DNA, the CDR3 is TGTGCCAGCAAAGGGCAGCTAGAGACCCAGTACTTC. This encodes CASKGQLETQYF.